The next 30 T cell receptor beta chains were all read from a single sample in a study of blood T cell repertoires in COVID-19. Profiling relied on immunoSEQ multiplex PCR, and the TCRdb table lists in-frame clones only, not all of them. The profile shows 110,000 or so clones, roughly 90% of them singletons. The sequenced sample was peripheral blood. Receptors were obtained from a human donor in a cohort sampled during active COVID-19.

CDR3 region: CASSPTGLGNQPQHF. For the CDR3, the DNA is TGCGCCAGCAGCCCAACGGGACTGGGCAATCAGCCCCAGCATTTT. The rearrangement links TRBV5-1 to TRBJ1-5; a possible D gene is TRBD1 (5 bases). Trimming took 4 bases from V and 2 from J, leaving 13 bases between them. CDR3 length: 15 amino acids. Germline CDR1 is SGHRS and CDR2 is YFSETQ.

The chain combines TRBV18 with TRBJ2-2, with TRBD1 as a possible D gene (6 bases). V lost 5 bases and J lost 1, with 8 bases in between. Germline V gene lookup returns CDR1 KGHSH and CDR2 LQKENI. The CDR3 totals 14 residues. The CDR3 bases are TGTGCCAGCTCAACGACAGGGAACACCGGGGAGCTGTTTTTT. Encoded protein: CASSTTGNTGELFF.

This chain links TRBV19 with TRBJ1-5; TRBD1 agrees at 8 bases. CDR1 and CDR2 (germline): LNHDA, SQIVND (reference sequence). This CDR3 comprises 16 residues. The V gene end was trimmed by 7 bases and the J gene end by 4 bases; junction bases not matched to a gene: 12. CDR3 region: CASNLDTGTGNQPQHF. The CDR3 DNA reads TGTGCCAGTAACTTAGACACCGGGACAGGAAATCAGCCCCAGCATTTT. The full variable domain, with the rest looked up from reference TRBV19 and TRBJ1-5, is DGGITQSPKYLFRKEGQNVTLSCEQNLNHDAMYWYRQDPGQGLRLIYYSQIVNDFQKGDIAEGYSVSREKKESFPLTVTSAQKNPTAFYLCASNLDTGTGNQPQHFGDGTRLSIL.

The genes are TRBV5-8 and TRBJ1-6, with 9 positions matching TRBD1. The length of the CDR3 is 15 residues. In germline, CDR1 is SGHTS, CDR2 YDEGEE. V lost 4 bases to trimming and J lost 10 bases; unmatched junction nucleotides: 9. CDR3 in amino acids: CASSVGQGDGSPLHF. The CDR3 coding sequence is TGTGCCAGCAGCGTGGGACAGGGCGATGGCTCACCCCTCCACTTT.

V is TRBV4-1 and J is TRBJ2-7, with D possibly matching TRBD1 (6 bases). In germline, CDR1 is MGHRA, CDR2 YSYEKL. V was cut by 8 bases and J by 0 bases, with 17 bases left in between. The CDR3 is 15 amino acids. The CDR3 DNA reads TGCGCCAGCGGGGGACACTTTCAAAGCTCCTACGAGCAGTACTTC. Translating it yields CASGGHFQSSYEQYF.

The CDR3 sequence is CSASRQGANSPLHF. The DNA of the CDR3 is TGCAGTGCAAGTAGACAGGGGGCTAATTCACCCCTCCACTTT. The J gene is TRBJ1-6, the V gene TRBV20-1; TRBD1 aligns across 10 bases. Trimming cost V 6 bases and J 6 bases; bases outside gene matches: 5. The CDR3 runs 14 residues. CDR1 and CDR2 (germline): DFQATT, SNEGSKA (reference sequence).

This clone is medium-sized. The rearrangement uses TRBV9 and TRBJ1-1; D might be TRBD1 (6 bases). V was clipped by 0 bases and J by 1 base, with 10 bases between them. Germline V CDR1 and CDR2: SGDLS, YYNGEE. CDR3 length: 15 amino acids. CDR3 region: CASSVGQEGNTEAFF. The CDR3 coding sequence is TGTGCCAGCAGCGTAGGACAGGAAGGGAACACTGAAGCTTTCTTT.

V gene TRBV6-5 combines with J gene TRBJ1-6; 7 bases map to TRBD1. Germline loops: CDR1 MNHEY, CDR2 SVGAGI. The CDR3 covers 15 residues. The trim removed 2 bases at V and 7 bases at J, leaving 5 bases unmatched. CDR3 nucleotides: TGTGCCAGCAGTTACGAGGGACAGCGGAATTCACCCCTCCACTTT. It codes for CASSYEGQRNSPLHF.

The gene calls are TRBV6-5 and TRBJ1-1; no clear D gene. V was trimmed by 0 bases and J by 1 base, leaving 9 bases between them. CDR1 is MNHEY and CDR2 is SVGAGI in the germline V gene. The CDR3 contains 15 residues. This chain's CDR3 is CASSYSPRQNTEAFF. The CDR3 DNA sequence: TGTGCCAGCAGTTACTCCCCCCGACAGAACACTGAAGCTTTCTTT.

A word on this clone: Germline and junction disagree at one end, which may indicate a read error. The DNA for the CDR3 is TGCGCCAGCACCTTGACAGGAACATACTCTGGGGCCAACGTCCTGACTTTC. Protein: CASTLTGTYSGANVLTF. This chain links TRBV5-1 with TRBJ2-6; a possible D gene is TRBD1 (6 bases). This CDR3 comprises 17 residues. Per germline, CDR1 SGHRS and CDR2 YFSETQ. Variable domain in full (rest from reference TRBV5-1 and TRBJ2-6): KAGVTQTPRYLIKTRGQQVTLSCSPISGHRSVSWYQQTPGQGLQFLFEYFSETQRNKGNFPGRFSGRQFSNSRSEMNVSTLELGDSALYLCASTLTGTYSGANVLTFGAGSRLTVL.

The chain employs TRBV9 and TRBJ2-1; D perhaps matches TRBD2 (5 bases). The V end lost 0 bases, the J end lost 7 bases, and 14 bases lay between the germline ends. Germline CDR1 and CDR2: SGDLS and YYNGEE. This CDR3 contains 15 residues. CDR3 in amino acids: CASSVGAGNVNEQFF. In DNA, the CDR3 is TGTGCCAGCAGCGTAGGGGCGGGTAACGTGAATGAGCAGTTCTTC.

The chain joins TRBV6-5 to TRBJ1-4; D ambiguous. The V gene's germline CDR1 is MNHEY and CDR2 SVGAGI. The ends were cut back, 2 bases at V and 8 bases at J, with 12 bases in the middle. The CDR3 runs 14 residues. The CDR3 DNA follows: TGTGCCAGCAGTTACACCCGGAGGTACGAAAAACTGTTTTTT. It translates to CASSYTRRYEKLFF.

This clone has more than one count but fewer than ten. This chain joins TRBV6-1 and TRBJ1-2; 10 bases align to TRBD1. Germline CDR1 MNHNS, CDR2 SASEGT. Trimming at V came to 2 bases and at J to 2 bases, leaving 2 bases not matched to a gene. This CDR3 region has 15 residues. The CDR3 bases are TGTGCCAGCAGTGAAAGGACAGGGGGAAACTATGGCTACACCTTC. This gives the protein CASSERTGGNYGYTF.

The chain links TRBV12-5 to TRBJ2-1; 10 bases fit TRBD2. Germline V gives CDR1 LGHNT, CDR2 FRNRAP. There are 17 residues in the CDR3. J gave up 3 bases and V 3 bases, and 8 bases lay outside the gene matches. The CDR3 here is CASGFSGTSASYNEQFF. The CDR3 bases are TGTGCTAGTGGTTTTAGCGGGACTAGCGCAAGCTACAATGAGCAGTTCTTC.

V gene TRBV13 combines with J gene TRBJ2-1; 11 bases map to TRBD2. Germline CDR1 reads PRHDT; CDR2 reads FYEKMQ (reference sequence). The CDR3 loop spans 16 amino acids. J lost 1 base, V lost 3 bases, and 2 bases had no gene match. CDR3 coding DNA: TGTGCCAGCAGCTTTAGCGGGAGGGTGTCCTACAATGAGCAGTTCTTC. Translation gives CASSFSGRVSYNEQFF.

This clone was seen just once. V gene TRBV7-9 combines with J gene TRBJ1-3; TRBD1 matches at 7 bases. After removal of 3 bases from V and 6 bases from J, the junction contained 8 bases not matched to a gene. CDR1 and CDR2 from the germline V gene are SEHNR and FQNEAQ (reference sequence). The CDR3 length is 15 residues. Here the CDR3 reads CASSFTPGQTNTIYF. DNA of the CDR3: TGTGCCAGCAGCTTTACACCGGGACAGACAAACACCATATATTTT. The whole variable domain, remainder taken from reference TRBV7-9 and TRBJ1-3, is DTGVSQNPRHKITKRGQNVTFRCDPISEHNRLYWYRQTLGQGPEFLTYFQNEAQLEKSRLLSDRFSAERPKGSFSTLEIQRTEQGDSAMYLCASSFTPGQTNTIYFGEGSWLTVV.

The chain links TRBV19 to TRBJ2-6, with 10 nucleotides matching TRBD1. Germline assignment: CDR1 LNHDA and CDR2 SQIVND (reference sequence). The CDR3 contains 17 residues. Unmatched junction bases numbered 5, after V lost 4 bases and J lost 2 bases. This CDR3 is CASSRRQGAAGANVLTF. DNA of the CDR3: TGTGCCAGTAGTAGACGACAGGGGGCGGCTGGGGCCAACGTCCTGACTTTC.

The chain couples TRBV5-1 to TRBJ2-3; D call uncertain. The V end was cut by 7 bases, the J end by 2 bases, with 8 bases between. Germline CDR1 SGHRS, CDR2 YFSETQ. CDR3 length equals 12 residues. This chain's CDR3 is CASAATTDTQYF. DNA for the CDR3: TGCGCCAGCGCGGCGACCACAGATACGCAGTATTTT.

The chain has TRBV4-2 and TRBJ2-2, with 8 nucleotides matching TRBD1. CDR1 and CDR2 from the germline V gene are LGHNA and YNFKEQ. The length of the CDR3 is 16 residues. Trimming cost V 0 bases and J 8 bases; bases outside gene matches: 8. Written as DNA, the CDR3 is TGTGCCAGCAGCCAAGATCAGGGGGCCAGTTGGGGGGAGCTGTTTTTT. Translated, it gives CASSQDQGASWGELFF.

CDR3 nucleotide sequence: TGTGCCAGCAGTTTACTAGAAGGTAGCACCGGGGAGCTGTTTTTT. The encoded protein is CASSLLEGSTGELFF. The chain couples TRBV27 to TRBJ2-2, with D unresolved. CDR1 is MNHEY, CDR2 SMNVEV, per germline (reference sequence). The CDR3 spans 15 residues. Trimming removed 2 bases at V and 4 bases at J, with 11 bases between.

This clone has only a few counts. The chain links TRBV25-1 to TRBJ1-5; possible D gene TRBD1, 5 bases. The V end was cut by 3 bases, the J end by 2 bases, with 11 bases between. The germline gives CDR1 MGHDK, CDR2 SYGVNS. There are 15 residues in the CDR3. CDR3 protein: CASSEMGRGNQPQHF. CDR3 sequence (DNA): TGTGCCAGCAGTGAGATGGGCAGGGGCAATCAGCCCCAGCATTTT.

The chain links TRBV4-1 to TRBJ1-6, with 7 positions matching TRBD1. The CDR3 extends over 14 amino acids. Germline trimming cut 4 bases from V and 5 bases from J; bases unmatched to any gene: 2. Looked up from germline, CDR1 is MGHRA and CDR2 is YSYEKL. CDR3 sequence: CASSRGQDNSPLHF. In DNA, the CDR3 is TGCGCCAGCAGCCGAGGACAGGATAATTCACCCCTCCACTTT.

This rearrangement joins TRBV19 to TRBJ2-5; TRBD2 matches 7 bases. CDR1 is LNHDA and CDR2 is SQIVND in the germline V gene (reference sequence). Unmatched junction bases numbered 13, after V lost 5 bases and J lost 4 bases. CDR3 length: 16 residues. As DNA, the CDR3 is TGTGCCAGTAGTGGGCCGGGGCGGGGGTTCGTAGAGACCCAGTACTTC. It specifies CASSGPGRGFVETQYF.

The chain uses TRBV6-5 and TRBJ1-1; D gene uncertain. This CDR3 spans 13 amino acids. The germline V gene has CDR1 MNHEY and CDR2 SVGAGI. V lost 6 bases to trimming and J lost 3 bases, with 11 bases between them. CDR3 in amino acids: CASSNTRDTEAFF. CDR3 coding DNA: TGTGCCAGCAGCAATACTAGGGACACTGAAGCTTTCTTT.

This clone was observed once. V usage is TRBV5-4 and J usage is TRBJ1-4, with a weak D call TRBD1 (5 bases). V gave up 3 bases and J gave up 6 bases, with 15 bases separating them. In germline, CDR1 is SGHNT, CDR2 YYREEE (reference sequence). This CDR3 spans 15 amino acids. The CDR3 spells CASSSRQDRDEKLFF. CDR3 DNA: TGTGCCAGCAGCTCCCGACAAGACAGAGATGAAAAACTGTTTTTT.

This clone was observed a handful of times. This chain links TRBV30 with TRBJ2-7; possible D gene TRBD2, 6 bases. CDR1 and CDR2 from the germline V gene are GTSNPN and SVGIG (reference sequence). The CDR3 has 12 residues. Trimming took 2 bases from V and 3 from J, leaving 8 bases between them. CDR3: CAWSRLVYEQYF. CDR3 nucleotides: TGTGCCTGGAGTCGACTAGTCTACGAGCAGTACTTC. The full variable domain, its missing parts supplied by reference TRBV30 and TRBJ2-7, is SQTIHQWPATLVQPVGSPLSLECTVEGTSNPNLYWYRQAAGRGLQLLFYSVGIGQISSEVPQNLSASRPQDRQFILSSKKLLLSDSGFYLCAWSRLVYEQYFGPGTRLTVT.

In its sample, this clone was seen a few times. The CDR3 region is CASSARTGDSEKLFF. The CDR3 region has the DNA TGTGCCAGCAGTGCCCGTACAGGGGATAGTGAAAAACTGTTTTTT. The chain joins TRBV2 to TRBJ1-4; 7 nucleotides match TRBD1. The CDR3 contains 15 residues. The V gene's germline CDR1 is SNHLY and CDR2 FYNNEI. V shed 4 bases and J 7 bases; nucleotides not matched to a gene: 9.

This chain connects TRBV14 to TRBJ2-2; 16 nucleotides agree with TRBD2. Germline CDR1 and CDR2: SGHDN and FVKESK. The CDR3 contains 18 residues. Trimming took 3 bases from V and 4 from J; bases not matched to a gene: 5. The CDR3 is CASSHLGLAGGPTGELFF. The CDR3 DNA sequence: TGTGCCAGCAGCCATCTGGGACTAGCGGGAGGGCCCACCGGGGAGCTGTTTTTT.

The chain has TRBV19 and TRBJ2-3, with unresolved D. The CDR3 length is 14 residues. Germline CDR1 is LNHDA and CDR2 is SQIVND (reference sequence). V lost 3 bases, J lost 2 bases, and 9 bases lay in between. The CDR3 is CASSMASSTDTQYF. The CDR3 DNA reads as TGTGCCAGTAGTATGGCCTCATCCACAGATACGCAGTATTTT. The complete variable domain, with remaining parts taken from reference TRBV19 and TRBJ2-3, reads DGGITQSPKYLFRKEGQNVTLSCEQNLNHDAMYWYRQDPGQGLRLIYYSQIVNDFQKGDIAEGYSVSREKKESFPLTVTSAQKNPTAFYLCASSMASSTDTQYFGPGTRLTVL.

The rearrangement uses TRBV27 and TRBJ1-5; TRBD1 matches 7 bases. Germline trimming cut 3 bases from V and 5 bases from J; bases unmatched to any gene: 7. The germline V gene encodes CDR1 MNHEY and CDR2 SMNVEV (reference sequence). This CDR3 region has 15 residues. CDR3 nucleotides: TGTGCCAGCAGTTTTTCTCGACAGGGCCATCAGCCCCAGCATTTT. It translates to CASSFSRQGHQPQHF.